Below are 4 T cell receptor beta chains sequenced from a single sample in a study of T cells after posttransplantation cyclophosphamide. The method was immunoSEQ multiplex PCR; TCRdb's version includes in-frame clones alone and lacks a portion of them. The sample shows roughly 18,000 clones, less than 85% of them seen only once. Sample: memory CD4+ T cells sorted from blood. The receptor source for this set is a man younger than 45 in good health and a related stem cell transplant donor.

By frequency in the sample, this clone is medium-sized. J is TRBJ1-1 and V is TRBV2; 7 bases are shared with TRBD1. CDR1 is SNHLY and CDR2 is FYNNEI in the germline V gene. V shed 7 bases and J 5 bases; nucleotides not matched to a gene: 10. CDR3 size: 14 residues. The CDR3 here is CASTYRGGATEAFF. DNA of the CDR3: TGTGCCAGCACATATAGAGGGGGCGCAACTGAAGCTTTCTTT.

This chain links TRBV5-4 with TRBJ2-3; the match to TRBD2 covers 8 bases. The CDR3 consists of 17 residues. Losses at the gene ends were 0 bases for V and 2 bases for J; bases not matched to a gene: 8. Germline V gives CDR1 SGHNT, CDR2 YYREEE (reference sequence). DNA of the CDR3: TGTGCCAGCAGCTTGGTAGGCGGGGGGCTGTTCACAGATACGCAGTATTTT. It encodes CASSLVGGGLFTDTQYF.

The genes are TRBV29-1 and TRBJ1-2, with D uncertain. The CDR3 runs 9 residues. V was shortened by 7 bases and J by 8 bases, with 8 bases between the two germline ends. Per the germline V gene, CDR1 is SQVTM and CDR2 is ANQGSEA. As DNA, the CDR3 is TGCAGCGCAGATCCAGGCTACACCTTC. Its protein product is CSADPGYTF.

This sequence joins TRBV5-4 and TRBJ1-5; D is undetermined. This CDR3 region has 15 residues. V was trimmed by 5 bases and J by 3 bases, leaving 15 bases between them. CDR1 and CDR2 (germline): SGHNT, YYREEE (reference sequence). The CDR3 spells CASRDPPGTNQPQHF. CDR3 nucleotides: TGTGCCAGCAGGGATCCACCGGGTACCAATCAGCCCCAGCATTTT.